The rows below give T cell receptor beta chains drawn from one sample of a study of identical twins. Each CDR3 protein is one row after TCRdb ran MiXCR on the 5' RACE reads. The sample contains approximately 230,000 distinct CDR3 sequences, 6.5% of which appear only once. Separately, the same data were catalogued under a study of T cells expressing NK-cell markers.

Sequencing was carried out using CD8+ T cells sorted from blood. All receptors derive from a woman aged 18-29 years in good health. Both conserved end residues are part of each CDR3. Fields, in order: CDR3 protein, CDR3 DNA, clone size, D gene, J gene, V gene. A D gene is named only where the DNA matches it firmly. Rows may omit the clone size; those that give it use once, few, many or a size class.

CDR3 protein: CASSLSKWGLLYEQYF; CDR3 DNA: TGTGCCAGCAGTTTATCGAAGTGGGGACTTCTGTACGAGCAGTACTTC; clone size: NA; D gene: NA; J gene: TRBJ2-7; V gene: TRBV27
CDR3 protein: CASSESLETQYF; CDR3 DNA: TGTGCCAGCAGTGAAAGTCTGGAGACCCAGTACTTC; clone size: few; D gene: NA; J gene: TRBJ2-5; V gene: TRBV6-1
CDR3 protein: CASSLLVFDEQFF; CDR3 DNA: TGTGCCAGCAGCTTACTAGTGTTCGATGAGCAGTTCTTC; clone size: many; D gene: NA; J gene: TRBJ2-1; V gene: TRBV11-2
CDR3 protein: CASTSGQLSSYNEQFF; CDR3 DNA: TGTGCCAGCACCTCGGGGCAGTTAAGCTCCTACAATGAGCAGTTCTTC; clone size: NA; D gene: NA; J gene: TRBJ2-1; V gene: TRBV6-1
CDR3 protein: CASSFEGSDTDTQYF; CDR3 DNA: TGTGCCAGCAGCTTCGAGGGGTCGGACACAGATACGCAGTATTTT; clone size: NA; D gene: NA; J gene: TRBJ2-3; V gene: TRBV7-9
CDR3 protein: CASSFRGPIEEQYF; CDR3 DNA: TGTGCCAGCAGCTTTCGAGGGCCAATAGAGGAGCAGTACTTC; clone size: many; D gene: NA; J gene: TRBJ2-7; V gene: TRBV5-6
CDR3 protein: CASSPSSGRGYEQYF; CDR3 DNA: TGTGCCAGCAGTCCCTCTAGCGGGAGGGGTTACGAGCAGTACTTC; clone size: NA; D gene: TRBD2; J gene: TRBJ2-7; V gene: TRBV27
CDR3 protein: CASSRGQIDEKLFF; CDR3 DNA: TGTGCCAGCAGCCGGGGACAGATTGACGAAAAACTGTTTTTT; clone size: many; D gene: TRBD1; J gene: TRBJ1-4; V gene: TRBV6-1
CDR3 protein: CSARVATLNTEAFF; CDR3 DNA: TGCAGTGCTAGAGTGGCCACACTGAACACTGAAGCTTTCTTT; clone size: NA; D gene: NA; J gene: TRBJ1-1; V gene: TRBV20-1
CDR3 protein: CASTPGGEAFF; CDR3 DNA: TGTGCCAGCACCCCCGGGGGGGAAGCTTTCTTT; clone size: many; D gene: NA; J gene: TRBJ1-1; V gene: TRBV12-3/TRBV12-4
CDR3 protein: CAWSAGREADTQYF; CDR3 DNA: TGTGCCTGGAGTGCCGGGAGAGAGGCAGATACGCAGTATTTT; clone size: NA; D gene: NA; J gene: TRBJ2-3; V gene: TRBV30
CDR3 protein: CASIGTGGGYTF; CDR3 DNA: TGTGCCAGCATTGGGACAGGGGGAGGCTACACCTTC; clone size: NA; D gene: TRBD1; J gene: TRBJ1-2; V gene: TRBV2
CDR3 protein: CASSQGPGQGDTGELFF; CDR3 DNA: TGCGCCAGCAGCCAAGGACCTGGACAGGGGGACACCGGGGAGCTGTTTTTT; clone size: many; D gene: TRBD1; J gene: TRBJ2-2; V gene: TRBV4-1
CDR3 protein: CASSVGGEVYEQYF; CDR3 DNA: TGTGCCAGCAGCGTGGGAGGGGAAGTGTACGAGCAGTACTTC; clone size: few; D gene: TRBD2; J gene: TRBJ2-7; V gene: TRBV9
CDR3 protein: CASSLAGAGELFF; CDR3 DNA: TGTGCCAGCAGCTTAGCGGGTGCCGGGGAGCTGTTTTTT; clone size: many; D gene: NA; J gene: TRBJ2-2; V gene: TRBV7-9
CDR3 protein: CSARSGGGGPSTDTQYF; CDR3 DNA: TGCAGTGCCCGCTCAGGAGGGGGAGGGCCGAGCACAGATACGCAGTATTTT; clone size: many; D gene: NA; J gene: TRBJ2-3; V gene: TRBV20-1
CDR3 protein: CASGLDRTGPQGSGYTF; CDR3 DNA: TGTGCTAGTGGTTTGGACCGGACAGGCCCCCAAGGATCAGGCTACACCTTC; clone size: once; D gene: TRBD1; J gene: TRBJ1-2; V gene: TRBV12-5
CDR3 protein: CASSPQGALDTEAFF; CDR3 DNA: TGTGCCAGCAGCCCTCAGGGGGCCCTCGACACTGAAGCTTTCTTT; clone size: many; D gene: TRBD1; J gene: TRBJ1-1; V gene: TRBV7-9
CDR3 protein: CSARVGTEVFF; CDR3 DNA: TGCAGTGCTAGAGTGGGGACTGAAGTTTTCTTT; clone size: few; D gene: NA; J gene: TRBJ1-1; V gene: TRBV20-1
CDR3 protein: CAIRPGRLDIYEQYF; CDR3 DNA: TGTGCCATCAGGCCCGGACGACTTGACATCTACGAGCAGTACTTC; clone size: many; D gene: NA; J gene: TRBJ2-7; V gene: TRBV10-3
CDR3 protein: CATSRDRPYEQYF; CDR3 DNA: TGTGCCACCAGCAGGGACAGGCCCTACGAGCAGTACTTC; clone size: NA; D gene: TRBD1; J gene: TRBJ2-7; V gene: TRBV15
CDR3 protein: CASSVESTSGLRGQYF; CDR3 DNA: TGTGCCAGCAGCGTAGAGTCGACTAGCGGTTTAAGAGGGCAGTACTTC; clone size: few; D gene: TRBD2; J gene: TRBJ2-7; V gene: TRBV9
CDR3 protein: CASSHGRSYEQYF; CDR3 DNA: TGTGCCAGCAGCCACGGGCGTTCCTACGAGCAGTACTTC; clone size: many; D gene: NA; J gene: TRBJ2-7; V gene: TRBV11-2
CDR3 protein: CASSLGGIHTEAFF; CDR3 DNA: TGTGCCAGCAGTTTAGGCGGGATCCACACTGAAGCTTTCTTT; clone size: NA; D gene: NA; J gene: TRBJ1-1; V gene: TRBV27
CDR3 protein: CSARFANTEAFF; CDR3 DNA: TGCAGTGCTAGATTCGCGAACACTGAAGCTTTCTTT; clone size: NA; D gene: NA; J gene: TRBJ1-1; V gene: TRBV20-1
CDR3 protein: CAWAWDEEAFF; CDR3 DNA: TGTGCCTGGGCGTGGGACGAAGAAGCTTTCTTT; clone size: NA; D gene: NA; J gene: TRBJ1-1; V gene: TRBV30
CDR3 protein: CSATFPRTGGLGTEAFF; CDR3 DNA: TGCAGTGCTACCTTTCCCCGGACAGGGGGCCTTGGAACTGAAGCTTTCTTT; clone size: NA; D gene: TRBD1; J gene: TRBJ1-1; V gene: TRBV20-1
CDR3 protein: CASSATGLNEQFF; CDR3 DNA: TGTGCCAGTAGTGCGACAGGGTTAAATGAGCAGTTCTTC; clone size: NA; D gene: TRBD1; J gene: TRBJ2-1; V gene: TRBV19
CDR3 protein: CASSDYGTSGSSEQFF; CDR3 DNA: TGTGCCAGCAGCGACTACGGGACTAGCGGGAGTAGTGAGCAGTTCTTC; clone size: few; D gene: TRBD2; J gene: TRBJ2-1; V gene: TRBV9
CDR3 protein: CATSRVGQGVPGELFF; CDR3 DNA: TGTGCCACCAGCAGAGTTGGACAGGGTGTCCCCGGGGAGCTGTTTTTT; clone size: NA; D gene: TRBD1; J gene: TRBJ2-2; V gene: TRBV15
CDR3 protein: CASRQNTEAFF; CDR3 DNA: TGTGCCAGCAGACAGAACACTGAAGCTTTCTTT; clone size: NA; D gene: NA; J gene: TRBJ1-1; V gene: TRBV6-5
CDR3 protein: CASSFIKETQYF; CDR3 DNA: TGTGCCAGCAGCTTTATTAAAGAGACCCAGTACTTC; clone size: NA; D gene: NA; J gene: TRBJ2-5; V gene: TRBV7-9
CDR3 protein: CAAGSSGNYEQYF; CDR3 DNA: TGTGCCGCAGGGTCTAGCGGGAACTACGAGCAGTACTTC; clone size: NA; D gene: TRBD2; J gene: TRBJ2-7; V gene: TRBV6-2/TRBV6-3
CDR3 protein: CASSTTPLQQFF; CDR3 DNA: TGCGCCAGCAGCACGACTCCGCTCCAGCAGTTCTTC; clone size: few; D gene: NA; J gene: TRBJ2-1; V gene: TRBV5-1
CDR3 protein: CASGGEDPYEQYF; CDR3 DNA: TGTGCCAGCGGCGGGGAAGATCCCTACGAGCAGTACTTC; clone size: NA; D gene: NA; J gene: TRBJ2-7; V gene: TRBV5-6
CDR3 protein: CSAPQAGTSWDEQFF; CDR3 DNA: TGCAGTGCCCCCCAGGCCGGGACTAGCTGGGATGAGCAGTTCTTC; clone size: few; D gene: TRBD2; J gene: TRBJ2-1; V gene: TRBV20-1
CDR3 protein: CASRNLGGRSYEQYF; CDR3 DNA: TGTGCCAGCAGGAATCTTGGGGGGCGCTCCTACGAGCAGTACTTC; clone size: NA; D gene: NA; J gene: TRBJ2-7; V gene: TRBV27
CDR3 protein: CASSPGTGYGYTF; CDR3 DNA: TGTGCCAGCAGTCCGGGGACGGGCTATGGCTACACCTTC; clone size: many; D gene: NA; J gene: TRBJ1-2; V gene: TRBV12-3/TRBV12-4
CDR3 protein: CATSPGGRANQPQHF; CDR3 DNA: TGTGCCACCAGTCCCGGAGGGAGGGCCAATCAGCCCCAGCATTTT; clone size: NA; D gene: NA; J gene: TRBJ1-5; V gene: TRBV24-1
CDR3 protein: CASSLISQYNEQFF; CDR3 DNA: TGTGCCAGCAGTTTAATCTCACAGTACAATGAGCAGTTCTTC; clone size: few; D gene: NA; J gene: TRBJ2-1; V gene: TRBV27
CDR3 protein: CASGLTAPGPQRSQPQHF; CDR3 DNA: TGTGCTAGTGGTTTGACCGCTCCCGGACCCCAACGAAGTCAGCCCCAGCATTTT; clone size: NA; D gene: NA; J gene: TRBJ1-5; V gene: TRBV12-5
CDR3 protein: CATLTGVRSTEAFF; CDR3 DNA: TGTGCCACGTTGACAGGGGTAAGGTCCACTGAAGCTTTCTTT; clone size: NA; D gene: TRBD1; J gene: TRBJ1-1; V gene: TRBV6-2/TRBV6-3
CDR3 protein: CASSWRGGPSGVETQYF; CDR3 DNA: TGCGCCAGCAGCTGGAGGGGGGGGCCCTCTGGTGTAGAGACCCAGTACTTC; clone size: few; D gene: NA; J gene: TRBJ2-5; V gene: TRBV5-1
CDR3 protein: CSAAQQGSDGYTF; CDR3 DNA: TGCAGTGCTGCCCAGCAGGGGTCGGATGGCTACACCTTC; clone size: NA; D gene: NA; J gene: TRBJ1-2; V gene: TRBV20-1
CDR3 protein: CASRAAGPGELFF; CDR3 DNA: TGTGCCAGCAGGGCGGCCGGCCCCGGGGAGCTGTTTTTT; clone size: few; D gene: NA; J gene: TRBJ2-2; V gene: TRBV7-6
CDR3 protein: CASSLETYWDNEQFF; CDR3 DNA: TGCGCCAGCAGCTTGGAAACTTATTGGGACAATGAGCAGTTCTTC; clone size: many; D gene: NA; J gene: TRBJ2-1; V gene: TRBV5-1
CDR3 protein: CASSAGQAGSYNEQFF; CDR3 DNA: TGTGCCAGCAGTGCCGGACAGGCGGGGAGTTACAATGAGCAGTTCTTC; clone size: few; D gene: NA; J gene: TRBJ2-1; V gene: TRBV25-1
CDR3 protein: CSAGDRLEQYF; CDR3 DNA: TGCAGTGCGGGGGACAGGCTCGAGCAGTACTTC; clone size: NA; D gene: TRBD1; J gene: TRBJ2-7; V gene: TRBV20-1
CDR3 protein: CSAYRGGTEAFF; CDR3 DNA: TGCAGCGCCTACAGGGGGGGGACTGAAGCTTTCTTT; clone size: few; D gene: TRBD1; J gene: TRBJ1-1; V gene: TRBV29-1
CDR3 protein: CASRPEGNQPQHF; CDR3 DNA: TGTGCCAGCAGACCAGAGGGCAATCAGCCCCAGCATTTT; clone size: NA; D gene: NA; J gene: TRBJ1-5; V gene: TRBV12-3/TRBV12-4
CDR3 protein: CASSLNGGQGFSGANVLTF; CDR3 DNA: TGTGCCAGCAGTCTAAACGGGGGACAGGGGTTCTCTGGGGCCAACGTCCTGACTTTC; clone size: NA; D gene: TRBD1; J gene: TRBJ2-6; V gene: TRBV27
CDR3 protein: CASSLDGNTPYNEQFF; CDR3 DNA: TGCGCCAGCAGCTTGGATGGGAATACTCCCTACAATGAGCAGTTCTTC; clone size: few; D gene: NA; J gene: TRBJ2-1; V gene: TRBV5-1
CDR3 protein: CASSWGAGELFF; CDR3 DNA: TGTGCCAGCAGCTGGGGTGCCGGGGAGCTGTTTTTT; clone size: NA; D gene: NA; J gene: TRBJ2-2; V gene: TRBV5-6
CDR3 protein: CSVEWSGNEQFF; CDR3 DNA: TGCAGCGTTGAGTGGTCGGGAAATGAGCAGTTCTTC; clone size: NA; D gene: NA; J gene: TRBJ2-1; V gene: TRBV29-1
CDR3 protein: CASSPREAGHSKSYEQYF; CDR3 DNA: TGTGCCAGCAGCCCTAGGGAAGCGGGACACTCCAAATCTTACGAGCAGTACTTC; clone size: few; D gene: NA; J gene: TRBJ2-7; V gene: TRBV3-1